This T cell receptor beta chain was profiled in a study of blood T cell repertoires in COVID-19. Germline V lookup: CDR1 LGHNA, CDR2 YSLEER. Trimming at V came to 3 bases and at J to 2 bases, leaving 11 bases not matched to a gene. This CDR3 has 19 residues. Assay: immunoSEQ multiplex PCR; the TCRdb copy retains only in-frame clones and omits some. The sample yields about 250,000 clones, 65% to 90% seen once. Sequences were obtained from PBMCs or T cells enriched from blood (not recorded which). The receptor was derived from a man between 35 and 55 years old who had recovered from COVID-19. V gene TRBV4-3 combines with J gene TRBJ1-6, with 9 positions matching TRBD1. CDR3 nucleotide sequence: TGCGCCAGCAGCCACGTTCTTGGACAGGGGTGGACCTATAATTCACCCCTCCACTTT. This sequence encodes CASSHVLGQGWTYNSPLHF.